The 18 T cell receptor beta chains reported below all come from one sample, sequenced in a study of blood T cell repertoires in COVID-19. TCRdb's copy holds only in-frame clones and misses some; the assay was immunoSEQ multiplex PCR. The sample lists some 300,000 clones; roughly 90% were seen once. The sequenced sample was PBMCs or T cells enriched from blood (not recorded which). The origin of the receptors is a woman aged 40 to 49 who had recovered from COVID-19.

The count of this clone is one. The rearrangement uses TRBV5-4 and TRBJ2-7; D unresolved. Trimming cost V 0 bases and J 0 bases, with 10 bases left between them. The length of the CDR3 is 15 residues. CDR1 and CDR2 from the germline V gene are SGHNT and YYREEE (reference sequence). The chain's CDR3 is CASSLEAGGSYEQYF. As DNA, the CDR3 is TGTGCCAGCAGCTTGGAGGCCGGCGGCTCCTACGAGCAGTACTTC.

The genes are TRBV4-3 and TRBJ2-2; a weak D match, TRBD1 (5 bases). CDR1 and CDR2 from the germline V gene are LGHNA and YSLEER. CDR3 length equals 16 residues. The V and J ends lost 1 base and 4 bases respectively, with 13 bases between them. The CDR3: CASSQVYPGFTGELFF. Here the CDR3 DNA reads TGCGCCAGCAGCCAAGTTTACCCAGGGTTCACCGGGGAGCTGTTTTTT.

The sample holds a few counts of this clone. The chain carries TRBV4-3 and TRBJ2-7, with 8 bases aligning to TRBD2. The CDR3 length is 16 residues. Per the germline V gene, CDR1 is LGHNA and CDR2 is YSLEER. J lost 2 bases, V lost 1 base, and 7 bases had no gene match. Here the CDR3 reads CASSQGVGRGAYEQYF. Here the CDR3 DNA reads TGCGCCAGCAGCCAAGGTGTCGGGCGGGGGGCCTACGAGCAGTACTTC.

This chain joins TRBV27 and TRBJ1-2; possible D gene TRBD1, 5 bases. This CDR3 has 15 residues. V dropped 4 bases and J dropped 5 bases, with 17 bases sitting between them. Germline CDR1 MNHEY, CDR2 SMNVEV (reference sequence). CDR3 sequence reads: CASSSYRTGKYGYTF. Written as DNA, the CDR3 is TGTGCCAGCAGTTCTTACAGGACCGGTAAATATGGCTACACCTTC.

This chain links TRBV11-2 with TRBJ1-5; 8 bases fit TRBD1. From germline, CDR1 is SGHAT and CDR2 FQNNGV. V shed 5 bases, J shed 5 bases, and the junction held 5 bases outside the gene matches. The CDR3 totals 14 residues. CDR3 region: CASSLQGAYQPQHF. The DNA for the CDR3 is TGTGCCAGCAGCCTCCAGGGGGCCTATCAGCCCCAGCATTTT.

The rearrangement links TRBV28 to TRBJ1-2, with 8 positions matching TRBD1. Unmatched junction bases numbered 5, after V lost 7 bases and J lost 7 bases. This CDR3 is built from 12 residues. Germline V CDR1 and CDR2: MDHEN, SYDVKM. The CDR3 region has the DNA TGTGCCAGCAAGCAGGGGGCGGGTGGCTACACCTTC. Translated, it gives CASKQGAGGYTF.

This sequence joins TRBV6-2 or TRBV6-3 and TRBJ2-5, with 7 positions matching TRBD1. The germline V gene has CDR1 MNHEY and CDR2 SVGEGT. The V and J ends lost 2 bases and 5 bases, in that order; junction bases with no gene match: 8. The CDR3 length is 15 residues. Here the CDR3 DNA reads TGTGCCAGCAGTTACCTTAGACAGGGACGCGAGACCCAGTACTTC. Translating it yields CASSYLRQGRETQYF.

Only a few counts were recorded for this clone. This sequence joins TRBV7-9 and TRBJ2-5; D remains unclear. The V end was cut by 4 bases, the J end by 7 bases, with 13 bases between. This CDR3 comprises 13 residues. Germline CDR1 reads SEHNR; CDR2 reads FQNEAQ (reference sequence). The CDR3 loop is CASSYSSPGTQYF. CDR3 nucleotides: TGTGCCAGCAGCTACTCCTCCCCCGGGACCCAGTACTTC.

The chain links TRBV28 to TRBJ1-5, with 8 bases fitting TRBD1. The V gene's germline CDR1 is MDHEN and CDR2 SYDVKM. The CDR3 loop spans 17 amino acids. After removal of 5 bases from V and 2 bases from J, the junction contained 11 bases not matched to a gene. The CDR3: CASSPEADRAGNQPQHF. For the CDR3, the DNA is TGTGCCAGCAGTCCCGAGGCGGACAGGGCGGGCAATCAGCCCCAGCATTTT.

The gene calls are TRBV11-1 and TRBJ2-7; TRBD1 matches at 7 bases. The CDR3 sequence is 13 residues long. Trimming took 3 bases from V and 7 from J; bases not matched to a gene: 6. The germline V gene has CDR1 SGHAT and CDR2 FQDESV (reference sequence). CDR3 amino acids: CASSLGQTGEQYF. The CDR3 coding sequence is TGTGCCAGCAGCTTGGGACAGACCGGGGAGCAGTACTTC.

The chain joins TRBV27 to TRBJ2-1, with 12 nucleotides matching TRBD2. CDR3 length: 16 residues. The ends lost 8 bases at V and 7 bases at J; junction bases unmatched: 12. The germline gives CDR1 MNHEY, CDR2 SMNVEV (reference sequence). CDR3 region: CASGWTSGVKGNEQFF. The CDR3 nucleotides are TGTGCCAGCGGTTGGACTAGCGGGGTTAAGGGTAATGAGCAGTTCTTC.

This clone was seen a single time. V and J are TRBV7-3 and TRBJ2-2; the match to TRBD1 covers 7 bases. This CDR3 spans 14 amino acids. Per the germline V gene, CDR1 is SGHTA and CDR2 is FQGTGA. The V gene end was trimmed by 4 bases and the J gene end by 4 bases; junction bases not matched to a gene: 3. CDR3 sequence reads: CASSSGTVTGELFF. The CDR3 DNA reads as TGTGCCAGCAGCTCAGGGACAGTCACCGGGGAGCTGTTTTTT.

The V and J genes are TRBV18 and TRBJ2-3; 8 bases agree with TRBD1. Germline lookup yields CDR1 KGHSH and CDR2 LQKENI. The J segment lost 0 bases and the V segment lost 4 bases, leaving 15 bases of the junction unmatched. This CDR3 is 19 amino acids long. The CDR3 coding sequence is TGTGCCAGCTCACGAGACAGGGGACCGGCTAGTCTGAGCACAGATACGCAGTATTTT. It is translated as CASSRDRGPASLSTDTQYF.

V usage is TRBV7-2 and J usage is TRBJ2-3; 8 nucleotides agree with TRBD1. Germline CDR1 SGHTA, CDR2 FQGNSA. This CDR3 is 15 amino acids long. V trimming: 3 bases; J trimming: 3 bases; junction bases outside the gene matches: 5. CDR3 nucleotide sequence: TGTGCCAGCAGCTTTCGGACAGGGCGAACAGATACGCAGTATTTT. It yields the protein CASSFRTGRTDTQYF. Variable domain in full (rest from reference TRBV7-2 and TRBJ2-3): GAGVSQSPSNKVTEKGKDVELRCDPISGHTALYWYRQSLGQGLEFLIYFQGNSAPDKSGLPSDRFSAERTGGSVSTLTIQRTQQEDSAVYLCASSFRTGRTDTQYFGPGTRLTVL.

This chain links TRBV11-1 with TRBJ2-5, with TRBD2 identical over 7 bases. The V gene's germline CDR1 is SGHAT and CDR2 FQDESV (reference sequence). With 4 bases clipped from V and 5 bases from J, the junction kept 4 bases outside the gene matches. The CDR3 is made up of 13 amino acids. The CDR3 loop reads CASSSGRMETQYF. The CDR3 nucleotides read TGTGCCAGCAGCTCCGGGAGGATGGAGACCCAGTACTTC.

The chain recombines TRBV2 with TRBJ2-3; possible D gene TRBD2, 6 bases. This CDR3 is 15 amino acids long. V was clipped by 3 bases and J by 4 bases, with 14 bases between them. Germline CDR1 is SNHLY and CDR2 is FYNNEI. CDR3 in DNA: TGTGCCAGCAGTGAGGTAGCGGCACTACCAGATACGCAGTATTTT. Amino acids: CASSEVAALPDTQYF. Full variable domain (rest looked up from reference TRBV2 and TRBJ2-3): EPEVTQTPSHQVTQMGQEVILRCVPISNHLYFYWYRQILGQKVEFLVSFYNNEISEKSEIFDDQFSVERPDGSNFTLKIRSTKLEDSAMYFCASSEVAALPDTQYFGPGTRLTVL.

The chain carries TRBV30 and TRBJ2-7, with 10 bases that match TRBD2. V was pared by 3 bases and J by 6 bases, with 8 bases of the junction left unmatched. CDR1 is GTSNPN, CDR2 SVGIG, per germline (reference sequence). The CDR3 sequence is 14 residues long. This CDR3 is CAWSMGLAPFEQYF. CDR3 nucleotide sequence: TGTGCCTGGAGCATGGGACTAGCGCCCTTCGAGCAGTACTTC. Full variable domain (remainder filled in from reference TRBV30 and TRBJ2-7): SQTIHQWPATLVQPVGSPLSLECTVEGTSNPNLYWYRQAAGRGLQLLFYSVGIGQISSEVPQNLSASRPQDRQFILSSKKLLLSDSGFYLCAWSMGLAPFEQYFGPGTRLTVT.

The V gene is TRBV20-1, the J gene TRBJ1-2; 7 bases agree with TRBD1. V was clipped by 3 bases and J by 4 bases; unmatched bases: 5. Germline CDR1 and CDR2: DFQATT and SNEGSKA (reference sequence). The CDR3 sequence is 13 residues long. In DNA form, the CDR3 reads TGCAGTGCTAGTTGGGGACAGAGCTATGGCTACACCTTC. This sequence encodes CSASWGQSYGYTF.